Listed below are T cell receptor beta chains from one sample, sequenced in a study of regulatory T cells in long-lasting Graves disease. TCRdb re-derived calls from the multiplex PCR reads in MiXCR, one entry per CDR3 protein. The sample contains 400,000 to 550,000 distinct CDR3 sequences, roughly 17% of which appear only once. These records were also assigned to another study, of T cells in Graves' hyperthyroidism and ophthalmopathy.

The source material was peripheral blood mononuclear cells (PBMCs), sampled at new diagnosis, from a patient treated with antithyroid drugs. Receptors were obtained from a woman aged 18-29 years with Graves disease. Each CDR3 is given with its conserved first and last residue. The D gene is left open where the match is weak. Clone size is not always given. Where it is, it says once, few, many or a class for expanded clones.

abundance,d_gene,v_gene,j_gene,CDR3nt,CDR3aa
many,TRBD2,TRBV20-1,TRBJ2-5,TGCAGTGCACGACGGGGCGGGAGTAGGGAGACCCAGTACTTC,CSARRGGSRETQYF
-,TRBD1,TRBV11-1,TRBJ2-2,TGTGCCAGCAGCCCCCGAGGGACAGCGGTCTCCGGGGAGCTGTTTTTT,CASSPRGTAVSGELFF
-,-,TRBV14,TRBJ2-2,TGTGCCAGCAGCAGCTCCGGACGGATGGGGGACACCGGGGAGCTGTTTTTT,CASSSSGRMGDTGELFF
few,TRBD2,TRBV7-6,TRBJ2-1,TGTGCCAGCAGCACATTACTAGCGGACAATGAGCAGTTCTTC,CASSTLLADNEQFF
many,TRBD1,TRBV30,TRBJ1-2,TGTGCCTGGAGAGGGACAGCAGATTATGGCTACACCTTC,CAWRGTADYGYTF
-,-,TRBV20-1,TRBJ2-1,TGCAGTGCTAGAGGGGCGGGAACCTACAATGAGCAGTTCTTC,CSARGAGTYNEQFF
-,TRBD2,TRBV19,TRBJ2-3,TGTGCCAGTAGTATACCGGACAGACTAGCGGAAACAGATACGCAGTATTTT,CASSIPDRLAETDTQYF
few,TRBD1,TRBV28,TRBJ2-1,TGTGCCAGCAGGCAGGGGGACAGGGGAGGTTTTTACAATGAGCAGTTCTTC,CASRQGDRGGFYNEQFF
many,-,TRBV7-3,TRBJ2-3,TGTGCCAGCAGCACCGCGGGATCCACAGATACGCAGTATTTT,CASSTAGSTDTQYF
few,-,TRBV5-1,TRBJ2-5,TGCGCCAGCAGCTTGGCCCCGGGAGTCGAGACCCAGTACTTC,CASSLAPGVETQYF
-,TRBD2,TRBV30,TRBJ2-1,TGTGCCTGGAGACGGGGGTTAGCGGGAGTTGATGAGCAGTTCTTC,CAWRRGLAGVDEQFF
many,-,TRBV3-1,TRBJ2-7,TGTGCCAGCAGCCATGGCAGGGGCGACGAGCAGTACTTC,CASSHGRGDEQYF
few,-,TRBV3-1,TRBJ1-4,TGTGCCAGCAGCCAAGAAGCTACGGACTATGAAAAACTGTTTTTT,CASSQEATDYEKLFF
many,TRBD2,TRBV6-1,TRBJ2-1,TGTGCCAGCAGCTTAGCGGGGCCCGCCTACAATGAGCAGTTCTTC,CASSLAGPAYNEQFF
-,-,TRBV29-1,TRBJ2-2,TGCAGCGTTGATAGCTTAGGCACCGGGGAGCTGTTTTTT,CSVDSLGTGELFF
many,-,TRBV28,TRBJ1-5,TGTGCCAGCAGTTTACAGGGGCCTAGCAATCAGCCCCAGCATTTT,CASSLQGPSNQPQHF
few,-,TRBV10-3,TRBJ1-2,TGTGCCATCAGTGAGTCGGGGGAGAGTGTAATTGGCTACACCTTC,CAISESGESVIGYTF
-,-,TRBV12-3/TRBV12-4,TRBJ2-2,TGTGCCAGCAGTTTTAATCAAGTGAACACCGGGGAGCTGTTTTTT,CASSFNQVNTGELFF
few,-,TRBV20-1,TRBJ2-7,TGCAGTGCTAGAGATCTCGCTGAGCAGTACTTC,CSARDLAEQYF
many,-,TRBV20-1,TRBJ1-1,TGCAGTGCTCCTGAGGGGCACACTGAAGCTTTCTTT,CSAPEGHTEAFF
-,-,TRBV12-3/TRBV12-4,TRBJ1-3,TGTGCCAGCAGTTTTAGCAGGAGCTCTGGAAACACCATATATTTT,CASSFSRSSGNTIYF
-,TRBD2,TRBV28,TRBJ2-7,TGTGCCAGCAGCCAAGATCCCCTCCACTCACCAACTAGCGGAGACTACGAGCAGTACTTC,CASSQDPLHSPTSGDYEQYF
many,-,TRBV30,TRBJ2-5,TGTGCCTCGAGTGGTCTAGCGCGTTCCGAGACCCAGTACTTC,CASSGLARSETQYF
many,TRBD2,TRBV28,TRBJ2-7,TGTGCCAGCAGTTCTTTTGCAGGGCCGCTAGCGGAAACAGCCTACGAGCAGTACTTC,CASSSFAGPLAETAYEQYF
few,-,TRBV18,TRBJ2-7,TGTGCCAGCTCACCCATATGGACATCCGTGAGCGAGCAGTACTTC,CASSPIWTSVSEQYF
-,-,TRBV7-9,TRBJ1-4,TGTGCCAGCAGCTCACTCCGAGAAGGACTACGGGAAAAACTGTTTTTT,CASSSLREGLREKLFF
many,TRBD1,TRBV3-1,TRBJ1-2,TGTGCCAGCAGCCAAGGACAGGGCTATGGCTACACCTTC,CASSQGQGYGYTF
many,TRBD2,TRBV11-1,TRBJ2-1,TGTGCCAGCCAAGGAGAGCGGGAGGGCCGCGGGCAGTTCTTC,CASQGEREGRGQFF
-,-,TRBV9,TRBJ1-3,TGTGCCAGCAGCCCCTCGGGGACCTACTCTGGAAACACCATATATTTT,CASSPSGTYSGNTIYF
few,-,TRBV5-1,TRBJ2-6,TGCGCCAGCAGCTCACAACAACCCAGGGGCGGGATATTGACTTTC,CASSSQQPRGGILTF
many,-,TRBV4-1,TRBJ2-7,TGCGCCAGCAGCCAAGAGGCGCGCGTCTCCTACGAGCAGTACTTC,CASSQEARVSYEQYF
many,TRBD1,TRBV2,TRBJ1-2,TGTGCCAGCAGAAGGGGGCTAGACTATGGCTACACCTTC,CASRRGLDYGYTF
many,-,TRBV12-3/TRBV12-4,TRBJ1-2,TGTGCCAGCAGTCGGACCCACGCGTCGGGTAATGGCTACACCTTC,CASSRTHASGNGYTF
many,-,TRBV7-6,TRBJ2-1,TGTGCCAGCAGCTTAGCTAGCGTCAATGAGCAGTTCTTC,CASSLASVNEQFF
few,TRBD1,TRBV30,TRBJ2-2,TGTGCCTGGAGTGGGGGTTTTCGGCAGGGGGCAAATACCGGGGAGCTGTTTTTT,CAWSGGFRQGANTGELFF
few,TRBD1,TRBV29-1,TRBJ2-2,TGCAGTGGACAGGCTGGCGGGGAGCTGTTTTTT,CSGQAGGELFF
few,-,TRBV20-1,TRBJ1-2,TGCAGTGCTAGAGATCATACACAGTTTAACTATGGCTACACCTTC,CSARDHTQFNYGYTF
-,-,TRBV28,TRBJ2-7,TGTGCCAGCAGTTTTGCGGGCCCCCTGGGGGAGCAGTACTTC,CASSFAGPLGEQYF
-,-,TRBV29-1,TRBJ2-1,TGCAGCGTTGAATTGGAGCAGTTCTTC,CSVELEQFF
many,TRBD1,TRBV9,TRBJ1-1,TGTGCCAGCAGCGCCCGGACAGGGGGCATGAACACTGAAGCTTTCTTT,CASSARTGGMNTEAFF
few,TRBD2,TRBV20-1,TRBJ2-1,TGCAGTGCTTCTTATCCTAGCGGGAGGAACTCCTACAATGAGCAGTTCTTC,CSASYPSGRNSYNEQFF
many,-,TRBV11-2,TRBJ2-4,TGTGCCAGCAGCTTAGCGGGTATTCTTCAGTACTTC,CASSLAGILQYF
-,-,TRBV9,TRBJ2-6,TGTGCCAGCAGCCAAACAGGGACTGGGGCCAACGTCCTGACTTTC,CASSQTGTGANVLTF
many,TRBD2,TRBV20-1,TRBJ2-3,TGCAGTGCTCAGGCGGCTAGCGGGAGAGCAGATACGCAGTATTTT,CSAQAASGRADTQYF